This T cell receptor beta chain was recorded in a study of technical replicates of blood from a handful of donors. This clone has a single count. J lost 5 bases, V lost 6 bases, and 11 bases had no gene match. The germline V gene encodes CDR1 MDHEN and CDR2 SYDVKM. The CDR3 sequence is 15 residues long. Using immunoSEQ multiplex PCR, the repertoire was profiled, and TCRdb retains in-frame clones only, with some absent. The sample lists approximately 50,000 clones, roughly 95% seen once, with 0.35% to 0.5% in the top ten. The rearrangement joins TRBV28 to TRBJ2-7; 9 bases fit TRBD2. The receptor was isolated from a human donor in good health. The sample comprised T cells isolated from PBMCs. CDR3 sequence (DNA): TGTGCCAGCAGCCTGCAGCCTAGCGGGAAGAACGAGCAGTACTTC. It specifies CASSLQPSGKNEQYF.